This TCR beta chain emerged from a study of blood T cell repertoires in COVID-19. V dropped 2 bases and J dropped 6; count of bases not matched to a gene: 12. This CDR3 is built from 16 residues. Germline V gene data show CDR1 as SGHRS and CDR2 as YFSETQ. This table comes from immunoSEQ multiplex PCR, and its TCRdb copy is limited to in-frame clones, with some not included. The sample holds roughly 220,000 clones, roughly 80% seen once. This receptor was taken from a young man with active or convalescent COVID-19. The specimen sequenced was peripheral blood. The rearrangement links TRBV5-1 to TRBJ2-5; 8 bases agree with TRBD1. The CDR3 bases are TGCGCCAGCAGCTTAGATGGGGGACAGGCGGTGAAGACCCAGTACTTC. This codes for CASSLDGGQAVKTQYF.